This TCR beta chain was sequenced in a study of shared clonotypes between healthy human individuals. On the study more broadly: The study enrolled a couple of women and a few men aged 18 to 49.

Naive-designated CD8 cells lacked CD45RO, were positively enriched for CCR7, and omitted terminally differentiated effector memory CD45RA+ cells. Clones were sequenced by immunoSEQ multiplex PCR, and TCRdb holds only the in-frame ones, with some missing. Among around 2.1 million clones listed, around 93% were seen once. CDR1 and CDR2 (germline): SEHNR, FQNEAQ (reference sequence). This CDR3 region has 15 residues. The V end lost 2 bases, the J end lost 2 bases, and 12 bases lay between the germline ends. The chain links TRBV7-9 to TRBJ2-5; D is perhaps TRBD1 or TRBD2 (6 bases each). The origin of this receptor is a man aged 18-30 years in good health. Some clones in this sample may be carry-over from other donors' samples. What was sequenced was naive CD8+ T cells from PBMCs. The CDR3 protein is CASSLYGGPQETQYF. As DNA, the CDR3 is TGTGCCAGCAGCTTATATGGGGGGCCGCAAGAGACCCAGTACTTC.